The 25 T cell receptor beta chains given below trace back to one sample, sequenced in a study of blood T cell repertoires in COVID-19. Sequencing was performed with immunoSEQ multiplex PCR; in TCRdb, only in-frame clones are kept and a portion is missing. This table holds tens of thousands of clones, approximately 84% found once. Sequenced input: peripheral blood. The origin of the receptors is a human donor in a cohort sampled during active COVID-19.

The CDR3 nucleotides read TGTGCCAGCTCACCGGGACAGTCGAACACCGGGGAGCTGTTTTTT. It is translated as CASSPGQSNTGELFF. The V call is TRBV18, the J call TRBJ2-2; TRBD1 matches 7 bases. The CDR3 is made up of 15 amino acids. V shed 3 bases, J shed 0 bases, and the junction held 1 base outside the gene matches. From germline, CDR1 is KGHSH and CDR2 LQKENI.

The J gene is TRBJ1-2, the V gene TRBV6-1; possibly TRBD1 for D (6 bases). Germline CDR1 and CDR2: MNHNS and SASEGT. The CDR3 is 15 amino acids. The V gene lost 4 bases and the J gene lost 2 bases, with 14 bases spanning the gap. CDR3 residues: CASSVATGSNYGYTF. The CDR3 DNA follows: TGTGCCAGCAGTGTAGCCACAGGGTCCAACTATGGCTACACCTTC.

This clone was seen a few times. This sequence joins TRBV18 and TRBJ1-4; 7 bases are shared with TRBD1. Germline V gene sequence: CDR1 KGHSH, CDR2 LQKENI. With V trimmed by 3 bases and J by 4 bases, 5 bases remained unmatched. This CDR3 has 15 residues. The CDR3 here is CASSPVGQVNEKLFF. The CDR3 DNA is TGTGCCAGCTCACCTGTCGGACAGGTTAATGAAAAACTGTTTTTT.

The rearrangement joins TRBV6-6 to TRBJ2-3; 7 nucleotides agree with TRBD2. Germline loops: CDR1 MNHNY, CDR2 SVGAGI (reference sequence). The CDR3 has 16 residues. J lost 3 bases, V lost 2 bases, and 8 bases had no gene match. The CDR3 DNA reads TGTGCCAGCAGTTACGGGAGACTAGCTAAAACAGATACGCAGTATTTT. Translation gives CASSYGRLAKTDTQYF.

The rearrangement joins TRBV6-5 to TRBJ1-6, with D tentatively TRBD1 (6 bases). Trimming shortened V by 5 bases and J by 9 bases, and 14 bases separated the two germline ends. Germline V gene lookup returns CDR1 MNHEY and CDR2 SVGAGI. This CDR3 has 14 residues. CDR3 region: CASSRTEKASPLHF. For the CDR3, the DNA is TGTGCCAGCAGTAGGACAGAGAAAGCTTCACCCCTCCACTTT.

V is TRBV9 and J is TRBJ2-2; possibly TRBD2 for D (6 bases). The CDR3 extends over 17 amino acids. CDR1 is SGDLS and CDR2 is YYNGEE in the germline V gene. The V and J ends lost 4 bases and 3 bases respectively, with 19 bases between them. The CDR3 sequence: CASSPISWGEDTGELFF. DNA for the CDR3: TGTGCCAGCAGCCCAATTAGTTGGGGGGAGGACACCGGGGAGCTGTTTTTT.

The chain has TRBV23-1 and TRBJ2-7; TRBD2 matches 7 bases. TRBV23-1 is sorted into the ORF group, with uncertain function. The CDR3 consists of 15 residues. V lost 0 bases, J lost 7 bases, and 9 bases stayed unmatched. CDR3 DNA sequence: TGCGCCAGCAGTCAATCAGAGGGAGGGAGGGATGAGCAGTACTTC. Protein sequence: CASSQSEGGRDEQYF.

This clone was detected a few times. The chain uses TRBV7-8 and TRBJ2-2, with a possible D match to TRBD2 (5 bases). The CDR3 has 16 residues. In germline, CDR1 is SGHVS, CDR2 FQNEAQ. The V and J ends lost 4 bases and 7 bases respectively, with 19 bases between them. CDR3 amino acids: CASSSLRDSVGGELFF. CDR3 sequence (DNA): TGTGCCAGCAGCTCCCTGAGGGATAGCGTTGGCGGGGAGCTGTTTTTT.

The genes are TRBV4-1 and TRBJ2-7; 8 nucleotides line up with TRBD1. J gave up 5 bases and V 4 bases, and 16 bases lay outside the gene matches. The CDR3 contains 17 residues. Germline CDR1 is MGHRA and CDR2 is YSYEKL. In DNA form, the CDR3 reads TGCGCCAGCAGCCGGGGGAGATACGGACAGGGCGTACACGAGCAGTACTTC. Residues: CASSRGRYGQGVHEQYF.

The chain joins TRBV9 to TRBJ2-1; 7 bases map to TRBD1. V dropped 3 bases and J dropped 5; count of bases not matched to a gene: 5. CDR1 is SGDLS and CDR2 is YYNGEE in the germline V gene. The CDR3 is 14 residues long. Here the CDR3 DNA reads TGTGCCAGCAGCGCGGGACAGTGGGACAATGAGCAGTTCTTC. Translated: CASSAGQWDNEQFF.

The gene calls are TRBV11-3 and TRBJ1-1, with no clear D. This CDR3 has 13 amino acids. The V gene's germline CDR1 is SGHNT and CDR2 YENEEA. V was clipped by 5 bases and J by 0 bases, with 7 bases between them. CDR3: CASSQKMNTEAFF. The CDR3 DNA sequence: TGTGCCAGCAGCCAAAAAATGAACACTGAAGCTTTCTTT.

The chain couples TRBV15 to TRBJ2-6; the match to TRBD1 covers 7 bases. CDR1 and CDR2 from the germline V gene are LNHNV and YYDKDF (reference sequence). The CDR3 runs to 18 residues. V trimming: 0 bases; J trimming: 4 bases; junction bases outside the gene matches: 9. The CDR3 DNA reads as TGTGCCACCAGCAGAGATTGGAAGGGGGCGCTAGGGGCCAACGTCCTGACTTTC. Protein: CATSRDWKGALGANVLTF.

V usage is TRBV6-4 and J usage is TRBJ1-3; TRBD1 is a possible D gene (6 bases). The germline V and J ends were trimmed by 6 bases and 0 bases, with 12 bases remaining between them. There are 15 residues in the CDR3. CDR1 is MRHNA and CDR2 is SNTAGT in the germline V gene. The DNA for the CDR3 is TGTGCCAGCAGAGCGGACAGCGCCTCTGGAAACACCATATATTTT. It is translated as CASRADSASGNTIYF.

J is TRBJ2-3 and V is TRBV15; TRBD2 aligns across 11 bases. Germline CDR1 and CDR2: LNHNV and YYDKDF (reference sequence). J gave up 0 bases and V 0 bases, and 14 bases lay outside the gene matches. The length of the CDR3 is 21 residues. CDR3 DNA sequence: TGTGCCACCAGCAGAGATAGGGTAGCGGGGGGGGCCGCCTCTAGCACAGATACGCAGTATTTT. This encodes CATSRDRVAGGAASSTDTQYF.

This chain uses TRBV2 with TRBJ1-1, with D hard to call. V lost 4 bases and J 0 bases, leaving 9 bases between the germline ends. This CDR3 has 14 residues. Germline CDR1 and CDR2: SNHLY and FYNNEI. CDR3 bases: TGTGCCAGCAGTGGTGGAGGCCTGAACACTGAAGCTTTCTTT. It encodes CASSGGGLNTEAFF.

This rearrangement joins TRBV18 to TRBJ1-3; D call uncertain. In germline, CDR1 is KGHSH, CDR2 LQKENI. The CDR3 consists of 15 residues. V was shortened by 3 bases and J by 4 bases, with 13 bases between the two germline ends. In DNA form, the CDR3 reads TGTGCCAGCTCACCGATACAGAGGAGGGGAAACACCATATATTTT. Translated: CASSPIQRRGNTIYF.

This clone was recorded once. The chain carries TRBV10-3 and TRBJ1-1; 7 nucleotides line up with TRBD1. Germline loops: CDR1 ENHRY, CDR2 SYGVKD. CDR3 length: 15 amino acids. V shed 0 bases, J shed 5 bases, and the junction held 6 bases outside the gene matches. The CDR3 is CAISESTGRDTEAFF. DNA for the CDR3: TGTGCCATCAGTGAGTCGACAGGGAGAGATACTGAAGCTTTCTTT.

This clone was detected once. The gene calls are TRBV18 and TRBJ1-1; D call uncertain. Looked up from germline, CDR1 is KGHSH and CDR2 is LQKENI. The CDR3 is 14 amino acids. Trimming cost V 1 base and J 1 base, with 7 bases left between them. Here the CDR3 reads CASSPLRGNTEAFF. CDR3 coding DNA: TGTGCCAGCTCACCACTACGAGGGAACACTGAAGCTTTCTTT.

The rearrangement uses TRBV29-1 and TRBJ1-2; possibly TRBD1 for D (5 bases). Germline CDR1 is SQVTM and CDR2 is ANQGSEA. Trimming cost V 6 bases and J 4 bases, with 12 bases left between them. The length of the CDR3 is 12 residues. CDR3 bases: TGCAGCGTGGGAGGGGCACTCTATGGCTACACCTTC. Protein: CSVGGALYGYTF.

This sequence joins TRBV14 and TRBJ2-3; 11 nucleotides agree with TRBD2. Germline V CDR1 and CDR2: SGHDN, FVKESK. With 4 bases clipped from V and 1 base from J, the junction kept 4 bases outside the gene matches. The CDR3 runs to 16 residues. CDR3 region: CASSPLAGGRTDTQYF. The CDR3 DNA reads as TGTGCCAGCAGCCCGCTAGCGGGGGGCCGCACAGATACGCAGTATTTT.

This chain uses TRBV7-2 with TRBJ2-7; 9 nucleotides match TRBD2. The germline V gene encodes CDR1 SGHTA and CDR2 FQGNSA. The CDR3 length is 15 residues. V lost 0 bases and J lost 3; bases outside the gene matches: 3. CDR3 in DNA: TGTGCCAGCAGCTTAGCACTAGCGGGTTACTACGAGCAGTACTTC. It yields the protein CASSLALAGYYEQYF.

The chain has TRBV5-1 and TRBJ1-1; TRBD1 matches at 7 bases. There are 14 residues in the CDR3. The V segment lost 3 bases and the J segment 3 bases; nucleotides outside the gene matches: 5. Germline CDR1 and CDR2: SGHRS and YFSETQ. CDR3 loop: CASSSTGWDTEAFF. The DNA for the CDR3 is TGCGCCAGCAGCTCGACAGGGTGGGACACTGAAGCTTTCTTT.

Sample share makes this clone medium-sized. The chain has TRBV6-5 and TRBJ1-2; tentatively, D is TRBD1 (5 bases). Germline assignment: CDR1 MNHEY and CDR2 SVGAGI. This CDR3 has 13 residues. Trimming stripped 4 bases from V and 3 bases from J, with 9 bases between. The CDR3: CASSLGRDYGYTF. The CDR3, as DNA: TGTGCCAGCAGTTTGGGCAGGGACTATGGCTACACCTTC.

The DNA of the CDR3 is TGTGCCAGCAGCAGGGGGACTAGCGAAGAGACCCAGTACTTC. It codes for CASSRGTSEETQYF. The genes are TRBV9 and TRBJ2-5, with TRBD2 identical over 10 bases. Germline CDR1 and CDR2: SGDLS and YYNGEE. After removal of 4 bases from V and 3 bases from J, the junction contained 3 bases not matched to a gene. The CDR3 runs to 14 residues. Using reference TRBV9 and TRBJ2-5 for the parts outside the CDR3, the full variable domain is DSGVTQTPKHLITATGQRVTLRCSPRSGDLSVYWYQQSLDQGLQFLIQYYNGEERAKGNILERFSAQQFPDLHSELNLSSLELGDSALYFCASSRGTSEETQYFGPGTRLLVL.

The V gene is TRBV9, the J gene TRBJ2-5; unclear D gene. Germline loops: CDR1 SGDLS, CDR2 YYNGEE. Trimming took 1 base from V and 4 from J, leaving 8 bases between them. The length of the CDR3 is 13 residues. The DNA of the CDR3 is TGTGCCAGCAGCGTATTGCCGGTAGAGACCCAGTACTTC. Translating gives CASSVLPVETQYF.